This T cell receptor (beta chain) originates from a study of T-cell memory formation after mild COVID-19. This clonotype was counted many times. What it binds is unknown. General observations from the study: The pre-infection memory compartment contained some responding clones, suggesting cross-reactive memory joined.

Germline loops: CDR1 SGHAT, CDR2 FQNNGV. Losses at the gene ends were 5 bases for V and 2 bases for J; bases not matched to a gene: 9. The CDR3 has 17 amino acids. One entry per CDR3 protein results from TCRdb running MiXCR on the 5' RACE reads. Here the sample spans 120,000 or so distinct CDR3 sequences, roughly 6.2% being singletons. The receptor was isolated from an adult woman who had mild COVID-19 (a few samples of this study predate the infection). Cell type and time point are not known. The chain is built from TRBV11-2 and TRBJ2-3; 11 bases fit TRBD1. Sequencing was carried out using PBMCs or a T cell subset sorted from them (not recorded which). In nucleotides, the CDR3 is TGTGCCAGCAGCCGCCGGGACAGGGGGGGACACACAGATACGCAGTATTTT. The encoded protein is CASSRRDRGGHTDTQYF.